These 19 T cell receptor beta chains were all obtained from the same sample, sequenced in a study of blood T cell repertoires in COVID-19. The repertoire was sequenced with immunoSEQ multiplex PCR; TCRdb's copy has only in-frame clones and lacks some. The profile shows around 160,000 clones, over 80% of them singletons. The sample consisted of peripheral blood. The receptors stem from a woman between 35 and 50 years old with active or convalescent COVID-19.

The chain links TRBV6-5 to TRBJ1-3; a possible D gene is TRBD1 (6 bases). The V end lost 6 bases, the J end lost 4 bases, and 16 bases lay between the germline ends. The CDR3 sequence is 15 residues long. Looked up from germline, CDR1 is MNHEY and CDR2 is SVGAGI. This CDR3 reads CASRSSRGAGNTIYF. CDR3 nucleotides: TGTGCCAGCAGATCTTCCAGGGGTGCGGGAAACACCATATATTTT.

In its sample, this clone was seen a few times. J is TRBJ2-1 and V is TRBV6-4; D is perhaps TRBD2 (6 bases). The CDR3 spans 16 residues. The V end lost 5 bases, the J end lost 8 bases, and 22 bases lay between the germline ends. Germline V gene data show CDR1 as MRHNA and CDR2 as SNTAGT. In DNA, the CDR3 is TGTGCCAGCAGTCCGTCTGGTGGGAGGAGAACCCATGAGCAGTTCTTC. It is translated as CASSPSGGRRTHEQFF.

J is TRBJ2-5 and V is TRBV7-9; D might be TRBD1 (6 bases). The CDR3 is 18 amino acids. The germline V gene encodes CDR1 SEHNR and CDR2 FQNEAQ (reference sequence). V was clipped by 1 base and J by 5 bases, with 23 bases between them. The CDR3 region is CASSLERRINRVPETQYF. The DNA of the CDR3 is TGTGCCAGCAGCTTAGAACGCCGGATAAACAGGGTACCGGAGACCCAGTACTTC.

The chain links TRBV9 to TRBJ2-7; D possibly corresponds to TRBD2 (5 bases). Germline CDR1 reads SGDLS; CDR2 reads YYNGEE. The length of the CDR3 is 14 residues. V was trimmed by 4 bases and J by 3 bases, leaving 14 bases between them. The CDR3 is CASSPGQAVYEQYF. CDR3 DNA: TGTGCCAGCAGCCCCGGGCAAGCGGTCTACGAGCAGTACTTC.

J is TRBJ2-5 and V is TRBV30; TRBD1 agrees at 12 bases. CDR3 length equals 15 residues. Germline assignment: CDR1 GTSNPN and CDR2 SVGIG (reference sequence). Trimming took 5 bases from V and 5 from J; bases not matched to a gene: 9. The CDR3 loop is CAWDRDRGLTETQYF. The CDR3 bases are TGTGCCTGGGATAGGGACAGGGGGCTAACGGAGACCCAGTACTTC.

CDR3 residues: CASSHRTGTSEFGNTIYF. CDR3 nucleotides: TGTGCCAGCAGTCACAGGACCGGGACATCGGAATTCGGAAACACCATATATTTT. The genes are TRBV6-2 or TRBV6-3 and TRBJ1-3, with D possibly being TRBD1 (6 bases). From germline, CDR1 is MNHEY and CDR2 SVGEGT. This CDR3 contains 18 residues. Trimming took 5 bases from V and 4 from J, leaving 24 bases between them.

This clone occurred once. The chain uses TRBV4-3 and TRBJ1-2; 7 positions match TRBD1. The germline gives CDR1 LGHNA, CDR2 YSLEER. V dropped 4 bases and J dropped 0; count of bases not matched to a gene: 5. CDR3 size: 15 residues. CDR3 coding DNA: TGCGCCAGCAGCCCGGACAGGTTAGCTAACTATGGCTACACCTTC. This translates into CASSPDRLANYGYTF.

This clone occurred a few times. This rearrangement joins TRBV30 to TRBJ1-1; D is unclear. Looked up from germline, CDR1 is GTSNPN and CDR2 is SVGIG (reference sequence). The CDR3 runs 13 residues. V lost 0 bases, J lost 8 bases, and 13 bases lay in between. The CDR3 DNA sequence: TGTGCCTGGAGTGTACTGGGAACTAGGGAAGCTTTCTTT. Protein product: CAWSVLGTREAFF.

As regards this clone: Just one base apart from a much larger clone, this may be a read error. Other DNA sequences within the sample encode an identical CDR3. This sequence joins TRBV15 and TRBJ1-3, with 10 bases matching TRBD1. Germline CDR1 and CDR2: LNHNV and YYDKDF (reference sequence). The CDR3 is 15 amino acids. The CDR3 DNA sequence: TGCGCCACCGGGGGGGACAGGGGATCGGGAAACACCATATATTTT. Translated, it gives CATGGDRGSGNTIYF. The full variable domain, its missing parts supplied by reference TRBV15 and TRBJ1-3, is DAMVIQNPRYQVTQFGKPVTLSCSQTLNHNVMYWYQQKSSQAPKLLFHYYDKDFNNEADTPDNFQSRRPNTSFCFLDIRSPGLGDTAMYLCATGGDRGSGNTIYFGEGSWLTVV.

CDR3 sequence reads: CASTKNQTSGALRYTGELFF. The DNA of the CDR3 is TGTGCCAGCACCAAAAATCAGACTAGCGGGGCCCTCCGGTACACCGGGGAGCTGTTTTTT. The genes are TRBV6-9 and TRBJ2-2; 11 bases line up with TRBD2. The CDR3 length is 20 residues. V trimming: 7 bases; J trimming: 3 bases; junction bases outside the gene matches: 19. Looked up from germline, CDR1 is MNHGY and CDR2 is SVAAGI.

The V call is TRBV6-4, the J call TRBJ2-1, with TRBD2 matching over 9 bases. The junction had 6 bases not matched to a gene; V was cut back by 2 bases and J by 7 bases. CDR1 is MRHNA, CDR2 SNTAGT, per germline. CDR3 length: 15 amino acids. The CDR3 coding sequence is TGTGCCAGCAGTGACGGTAGCGGGAGTTCTAATGAGCAGTTCTTC. Protein sequence: CASSDGSGSSNEQFF.

V gene TRBV5-1 combines with J gene TRBJ2-1; 9 bases are shared with TRBD1. The CDR3 is 16 residues long. Germline CDR1 and CDR2: SGHRS and YFSETQ. V shed 0 bases and J 9 bases; nucleotides not matched to a gene: 10. The CDR3 loop reads CASSLAAGQGIGEQFF. For the CDR3, the DNA is TGCGCCAGCAGCTTGGCCGCAGGACAGGGGATCGGTGAGCAGTTCTTC. Full variable domain (missing parts from reference TRBV5-1 and TRBJ2-1): KAGVTQTPRYLIKTRGQQVTLSCSPISGHRSVSWYQQTPGQGLQFLFEYFSETQRNKGNFPGRFSGRQFSNSRSEMNVSTLELGDSALYLCASSLAAGQGIGEQFFGPGTRLTVL.

V is TRBV5-8 and J is TRBJ1-1, with D maybe TRBD1 (5 bases). CDR1 and CDR2 (germline): SGHTS, YDEGEE. Deletions cut 4 bases from V and 0 bases from J, with 13 bases between. The CDR3 is 15 residues long. CDR3 sequence: CASSPRQNLNTEAFF. The DNA of the CDR3 is TGTGCCAGCAGCCCCCGACAGAACCTGAACACTGAAGCTTTCTTT.

This clone was observed a handful of times. The J gene is TRBJ1-4, the V gene TRBV25-1; tentatively, D is TRBD1 (5 bases). The CDR3 covers 14 residues. Germline CDR1 MGHDK, CDR2 SYGVNS. V was clipped by 0 bases and J by 13 bases, with 15 bases between them. The CDR3: CASSEYGAAQGLFF. The DNA for the CDR3 is TGTGCCAGCAGTGAATATGGGGCGGCCCAGGGACTGTTTTTT.

This clone was seen more than once but under ten times. This rearrangement joins TRBV11-2 to TRBJ2-3, with D possibly being TRBD1 (6 bases). V lost 5 bases and J 4 bases, leaving 10 bases between the germline ends. Germline V gene sequence: CDR1 SGHAT, CDR2 FQNNGV. The CDR3 consists of 13 residues. DNA for the CDR3: TGTGCCAGCAGCGTACAGGGTCCAGATACGCAGTATTTT. Its translation is CASSVQGPDTQYF.

The chain recombines TRBV25-1 with TRBJ1-2, with no clear D. V lost 3 bases, J lost 4 bases, and 9 bases lay in between. The CDR3 runs to 13 residues. The V gene's germline CDR1 is MGHDK and CDR2 SYGVNS. This CDR3 is CASSDLSLYGYTF. For the CDR3, the DNA is TGTGCCAGCAGTGATTTATCCCTCTATGGCTACACCTTC.

In DNA form, the CDR3 reads TGTGCCAGCAGCGGGGGGGCCACGAACACTGAAGCTTTCTTT. Its protein product is CASSGGATNTEAFF. The rearrangement uses TRBV28 and TRBJ1-1; possible D gene TRBD1, 6 bases. CDR3 size: 14 residues. The ends were cut back, 6 bases at V and 1 base at J, with 12 bases in the middle. Looked up from germline, CDR1 is MDHEN and CDR2 is SYDVKM.

The chain couples TRBV11-1 to TRBJ1-1; 8 bases are a match to TRBD1. The junction had 12 bases not matched to a gene; V was cut back by 5 bases and J by 4 bases. The CDR3 runs to 16 residues. Germline V gene sequence: CDR1 SGHAT, CDR2 FQDESV (reference sequence). CDR3 nucleotides: TGTGCCAGCAGCCCACACCTCGGGACAGGAAGCACTGAAGCTTTCTTT. It codes for CASSPHLGTGSTEAFF.

The chain links TRBV28 to TRBJ1-2; TRBD1 matches 7 bases. The CDR3 totals 15 residues. With V trimmed by 1 base and J by 4 bases, 6 bases remained unmatched. CDR1 MDHEN and CDR2 SYDVKM come from the germline V gene. CDR3 sequence (DNA): TGTGCCAGCAGTTTATCCCTGACAGGGACCTATGGCTACACCTTC. This sequence encodes CASSLSLTGTYGYTF.